Listed below are T cell receptor beta chains from one sample, sequenced in a study of OX40 agonist ivuxolimab in advanced cancers. The assay was immunoSEQ multiplex PCR, and TCRdb's table has in-frame clones only and misses some. The data contain around 100,000 clones, more than 95% of them singletons. The material sequenced was CD4+ or CD8+ T cells sorted from blood, taken in a trial of the OX40 agonist ivuxolimab. The receptor set was obtained from an adult with an advanced solid tumor such as melanoma, head and neck, liver or kidney cancer. CDR3s include the opening cysteine and the closing phenylalanine or tryptophan. The D gene is left open where the match is weak. Clone size is given for some rows only: seen once, a few or many times, or a class if the clone is expanded.

CDR3aa | CDR3nt | abundance | j_gene | v_gene | len | d_gene
CASSMWDTRATDTQYF | TGTGCCAGTAGTATGTGGGACACAAGGGCCACAGATACGCAGTATTTT | - | TRBJ2-3 | TRBV19 | 16 | -
CASLDWTESNQPQHF | TGTGCCAGCCTCGACTGGACAGAGAGCAATCAGCCCCAGCATTTT | - | TRBJ1-5 | TRBV19 | 15 | -
CASSIRDGRDYGYTF | TGTGCCAGCAGCATCCGGGACGGACGGGACTATGGCTACACCTTC | - | TRBJ1-2 | TRBV21-1 | 15 | -
CASTETSVSTDTQYF | TGTGCCAGTACTGAGACTAGCGTGAGCACAGATACGCAGTATTTT | - | TRBJ2-3 | TRBV19 | 15 | TRBD2
CASSAIAVSTDTQYF | TGTGCCAGCAGTGCCATAGCGGTTAGCACAGATACGCAGTATTTT | once | TRBJ2-3 | TRBV6-1 | 15 | -
CASSPLPGENDGYTF | TGTGCCAGCAGTCCTTTACCAGGGGAGAATGATGGCTACACCTTC | - | TRBJ1-2 | TRBV6-5 | 15 | -
CASSWGQGLSYEQYF | TGTGCCAGCAGCTGGGGACAGGGGCTCTCCTACGAGCAGTACTTC | - | TRBJ2-7 | TRBV7-2 | 15 | TRBD1
CASSYGSSTEAFF | TGTGCCAGCAGTTACGGGTCGAGCACTGAAGCTTTCTTT | - | TRBJ1-1 | TRBV28 | 13 | -
CASSQDMVIPGELFF | TGTGCCAGCAGCCAAGATATGGTTATCCCCGGGGAGCTGTTTTTT | - | TRBJ2-2 | TRBV4-2 | 15 | -
CASSSQDRAYGYTF | TGTGCCAGCAGTTCCCAGGACAGGGCCTATGGCTACACCTTC | - | TRBJ1-2 | TRBV28 | 14 | TRBD1
CASSLAGTSTYEQYF | TGCGCCAGCAGCTTGGCCGGGACTAGTACCTACGAGCAGTACTTC | - | TRBJ2-7 | TRBV5-1 | 15 | TRBD2
CASSLVGYEQYF | TGTGCCAGCAGCTTAGTAGGGTACGAGCAGTACTTC | - | TRBJ2-7 | TRBV7-8 | 12 | -
CASSQDPTGEPQHF | TGCGCCAGCAGCCAAGACCCCACGGGGGAGCCCCAGCATTTT | - | TRBJ1-5 | TRBV4-1 | 14 | -
CASSNTGELFF | TGTGCCAGTAGTAATACCGGGGAGCTGTTTTTT | - | TRBJ2-2 | TRBV19 | 11 | -
CASTTGSAPYNEQFF | TGTGCCAGCACCACCGGCAGTGCTCCCTACAATGAGCAGTTCTTC | - | TRBJ2-1 | TRBV11-3 | 15 | -
CASSNIQNSRDRESYEQYF | TGTGCCAGCAGCAATATCCAAAACTCAAGGGACAGGGAGTCCTACGAGCAGTACTTC | - | TRBJ2-7 | TRBV21-1 | 19 | -
CASSTTGDQPQHF | TGTGCCAGCAGTACAACAGGGGACCAGCCCCAGCATTTT | - | TRBJ1-5 | TRBV6-5 | 13 | TRBD1
CASSYSRAGNQPQHF | TGTGCCAGCAGTTACTCCCGGGCCGGCAATCAGCCCCAGCATTTT | once | TRBJ1-5 | TRBV6-6 | 15 | -
CASSLGTNSYEQYF | TGTGCCAGCAGCTTAGGGACAAACTCCTACGAGCAGTACTTC | - | TRBJ2-7 | TRBV5-8 | 14 | -
CASSLEAGGGYNEQFF | TGTGCCAGCAGCTTAGAGGCAGGGGGTGGCTACAATGAGCAGTTCTTC | - | TRBJ2-1 | TRBV7-9 | 16 | TRBD1
CASEGSSYNEQFF | TGTGCCAGTGAGGGAAGCTCCTACAATGAGCAGTTCTTC | - | TRBJ2-1 | TRBV19 | 13 | -
CASSPGVSGNYNEQFF | TGTGCCAGCAGTCCCGGGGTGAGCGGGAACTACAATGAGCAGTTCTTC | - | TRBJ2-1 | TRBV27 | 16 | TRBD2
CASSTNEQFF | TGTGCCAGCAGTACCAATGAGCAGTTCTTC | - | TRBJ2-1 | TRBV6-6 | 10 | -
CASSPAVTDYHEQYF | TGTGCCAGCAGCCCTGCCGTGACAGACTACCACGAGCAGTACTTC | - | TRBJ2-7 | TRBV6-6 | 15 | -
CASSASGTTEQYF | TGTGCCAGCAGCGCCTCAGGGACGACTGAGCAGTACTTC | once | TRBJ2-7 | TRBV9 | 13 | -
CASSFTSGTGELFF | TGTGCCAGCAGTTTTACTAGCGGGACCGGGGAGCTGTTTTTT | - | TRBJ2-2 | TRBV28 | 14 | TRBD2
CASSFDSRGGFYEQYF | TGTGCCAGCAGTTTCGATTCTAGAGGGGGATTCTACGAGCAGTACTTC | - | TRBJ2-7 | TRBV27 | 16 | -
CASSGAGRDYGYTF | TGTGCCAGCTCAGGGGCAGGGAGGGACTATGGCTACACCTTC | - | TRBJ1-2 | TRBV9 | 14 | -
CASRSGGNGYTF | TGTGCCAGTAGGTCGGGGGGTAATGGCTACACCTTC | - | TRBJ1-2 | TRBV19 | 12 | -
CASSALNEQYF | TGTGCCAGCAGCGCTTTGAACGAGCAGTACTTC | few | TRBJ2-7 | TRBV7-9 | 11 | -
CASSLRGGPYQETQYF | TGTGCCAGCAGTTTACGGGGCGGGCCGTACCAAGAGACCCAGTACTTC | - | TRBJ2-5 | TRBV28 | 16 | -
CASSSPRGDEQYF | TGTGCCAGCAGTTCCCCGAGGGGGGACGAGCAGTACTTC | - | TRBJ2-7 | TRBV27 | 13 | -
CASSLTGSPLHF | TGTGCCAGCAGTTTAACGGGGTCACCCCTCCACTTT | - | TRBJ1-6 | TRBV27 | 12 | -
CASSLDSHNSPLHF | TGTGCCAGCAGCCTGGACAGTCATAATTCACCCCTCCACTTT | - | TRBJ1-6 | TRBV7-9 | 14 | -
CASSYSRGEVNTEAFF | TGTGCCAGCAGTTACTCGAGAGGGGAGGTGAACACTGAAGCTTTCTTT | - | TRBJ1-1 | TRBV6-5 | 16 | -
CASSPTGFGANVLTF | TGTGCCAGCTCACCAACAGGGTTCGGGGCCAACGTCCTGACTTTC | - | TRBJ2-6 | TRBV18 | 15 | -
CASRPTGGAWNEQFF | TGTGCCAGCCGCCCGACAGGGGGCGCCTGGAATGAGCAGTTCTTC | - | TRBJ2-1 | TRBV27 | 15 | TRBD1
CASLGTGANYGYTF | TGTGCTAGCTTGGGGACAGGGGCTAACTATGGCTACACCTTC | - | TRBJ1-2 | TRBV2 | 14 | TRBD1
CASTIGDTSNSPLHF | TGTGCCAGCACAATAGGGGACACATCTAATTCACCCCTCCACTTT | - | TRBJ1-6 | TRBV9 | 15 | -
CASSLGRGYEQYF | TGTGCCAGCAGTTTAGGACGGGGGTACGAGCAGTACTTC | - | TRBJ2-7 | TRBV27 | 13 | -
CASGDLTSGLILHF | TGTGCCAGCGGGGATCTGACTAGCGGGCTGATATTGCATTTT | - | TRBJ2-3 | TRBV28 | 14 | TRBD2
CASSQGDNTGELFF | TGCGCCAGCAGCCAAGGAGATAACACCGGGGAGCTGTTTTTT | - | TRBJ2-2 | TRBV5-1 | 14 | -
CATRDREYTEAFF | TGTGCCACCCGGGACAGGGAATACACTGAAGCTTTCTTT | few | TRBJ1-1 | TRBV19 | 13 | TRBD1
CASSLSGALHF | TGTGCCAGCAGTTTATCCGGGGCCCTCCACTTT | once | TRBJ1-6 | TRBV28 | 11 | -
CASSTPIRGARTEAFF | TGTGCCAGCAGCACCCCGATCCGGGGGGCGCGTACTGAAGCTTTCTTT | - | TRBJ1-1 | TRBV11-2 | 16 | -
CASSLTSFNEQFF | TGTGCCAGCAGTTTAACTAGTTTCAATGAGCAGTTCTTC | - | TRBJ2-1 | TRBV27 | 13 | -
CAWTSSGGPGSYNEQFF | TGTGCCTGGACTTCTAGCGGGGGGCCGGGATCCTACAATGAGCAGTTCTTC | - | TRBJ2-1 | TRBV30 | 17 | TRBD2
CATSTPRDTIEAFF | TGTGCCACTTCAACTCCGAGGGACACGATTGAAGCTTTCTTT | - | TRBJ1-1 | TRBV15 | 14 | -
CASSDGARVQFF | TGTGCCAGCAGTGACGGAGCCAGGGTTCAGTTCTTC | - | TRBJ2-1 | TRBV2 | 12 | -
CASSFADSYEQYF | TGTGCCAGCAGCTTTGCAGACTCCTACGAGCAGTACTTC | - | TRBJ2-7 | TRBV11-1 | 13 | -
CASSDALNGSYGYTF | TGTGCCAGCAGCGATGCCCTGAACGGTTCGTATGGCTACACCTTC | - | TRBJ1-2 | TRBV13 | 15 | -
CASARRGGTGELFF | TGTGCCAGCGCTAGGAGGGGGGGCACCGGGGAGCTGTTTTTT | - | TRBJ2-2 | TRBV28 | 14 | -
CASSQDLAGGYEQYF | TGCGCCAGCAGCCAAGATTTGGCTGGGGGTTACGAGCAGTACTTC | - | TRBJ2-7 | TRBV4-3 | 15 | -
CASNQFTDTQYF | TGTGCCAGCAACCAATTCACAGATACGCAGTATTTT | - | TRBJ2-3 | TRBV7-8 | 12 | -
CASSFRETYNEQFF | TGTGCCAGCAGCTTCCGGGAGACCTACAATGAGCAGTTCTTC | - | TRBJ2-1 | TRBV11-2 | 14 | -
CASSQPGLGSQPQHF | TGTGCCAGCAGTCAGCCGGGGCTCGGGAGTCAGCCCCAGCATTTT | - | TRBJ1-5 | TRBV28 | 15 | -
CASSLTGAYEQYF | TGTGCCAGCAGTTTAACAGGGGCCTACGAGCAGTACTTC | - | TRBJ2-7 | TRBV27 | 13 | TRBD1
CASSEDLNSYEQYF | TGTGCCAGCAGCGAGGACCTGAACTCCTACGAGCAGTACTTC | - | TRBJ2-7 | TRBV28 | 14 | -
CASSLAQRGESGHTDTQYF | TGTGCCAGCAGCTTAGCACAACGGGGGGAATCGGGTCACACAGATACGCAGTATTTT | - | TRBJ2-3 | TRBV7-8 | 19 | TRBD2